This TCR beta chain was profiled in a study of T-cell memory formation after mild COVID-19. Study observations and caveats: Clones which contracted sat mainly in CM and EM if CD4+, and in EMRA if CD8+. Balance between CD4 and CD8 was seen in clones contracting day 15 to 85, and a CD4+ lean was seen in later expanders.

Trimming pared 9 bases from V and 0 bases from J, leaving 20 bases between. Germline V gene lookup returns CDR1 SGHAT and CDR2 FQDESV (reference sequence). The CDR3 runs 16 residues. The 5'RACE method, run with constant-segment primers, produced TCR alpha and TCR beta cDNA libraries (carrying sample barcodes and UMIs). Each CDR3 protein gets one entry after TCRdb re-called the 5' RACE reads with MiXCR. The sample includes a few hundred thousand distinct CDR3 sequences, approximately 15% seen only once; the top ten take around a fifth. As for this clonotype: What it binds is not known.

The sequenced sample consisted of PBMCs or a T cell subset sorted from them (not recorded which). This TCR was sampled from a man between 18 and 35 years old who had mild COVID-19 (a few samples of this study predate the infection). Cell type and time point are not known. The rearrangement joins TRBV11-1 to TRBJ1-2; D gene uncertain. The CDR3, as DNA: TGTGCCAGGAGCCCCCATCGGACGTTGACTAACTATGGCTACACCTTC. Translation gives CARSPHRTLTNYGYTF.